Each of the 15 T cell receptor beta chains below was sequenced from the same sample in a study of shared clonotypes between healthy human individuals. Naive CD8 populations comprised CD45RO-negative cells positively selected for CCR7, excluding terminally differentiated effector memory CD45RA+ cells. Assay used: immunoSEQ multiplex PCR; TCRdb lists only in-frame clones, some missing. Among about 610,000 clones listed, around 96% were seen once. Material: naive CD8+ T cells sorted from blood. The receptors were gathered from a woman in her 30s in good health.

The rearrangement joins TRBV19 to TRBJ2-7; 8 bases map to TRBD2. Germline V gene sequence: CDR1 LNHDA, CDR2 SQIVND (reference sequence). V lost 0 bases and J lost 3; bases outside the gene matches: 7. The CDR3 is made up of 16 amino acids. CDR3 protein: CASSIEKTSGGYEQYF. The CDR3, as DNA: TGTGCCAGTAGTATAGAAAAAACTAGCGGAGGCTACGAGCAGTACTTC.

V is TRBV2 and J is TRBJ2-7, with TRBD2 matching 12 bases. This CDR3 contains 16 residues. Trimming removed 5 bases from V and 0 bases from J; junction bases left unmatched: 5. Germline V gives CDR1 SNHLY, CDR2 FYNNEI. This chain's CDR3 is CASSRTSGKSSYEQYF. For the CDR3, the DNA is TGTGCCAGCAGTAGGACTAGCGGGAAAAGCTCCTACGAGCAGTACTTC. Full variable domain (rest looked up from reference TRBV2 and TRBJ2-7): EPEVTQTPSHQVTQMGQEVILRCVPISNHLYFYWYRQILGQKVEFLVSFYNNEISEKSEIFDDQFSVERPDGSNFTLKIRSTKLEDSAMYFCASSRTSGKSSYEQYFGPGTRLTVT.

The rearrangement uses TRBV30 and TRBJ2-1; 12 nucleotides align to TRBD2. The CDR3 consists of 14 residues. The V segment lost 5 bases and the J segment 6 bases; nucleotides outside the gene matches: 5. Germline CDR1 and CDR2: GTSNPN and SVGIG (reference sequence). CDR3 sequence: CAWELAGGRNEQFF. DNA for the CDR3: TGTGCCTGGGAACTAGCGGGAGGTCGCAATGAGCAGTTCTTC.

The V call is TRBV27, the J call TRBJ1-5; D uncertain. The CDR3 consists of 14 residues. Germline V gene data show CDR1 as MNHEY and CDR2 as SMNVEV (reference sequence). The V gene lost 8 bases and the J gene lost 3 bases, with 14 bases spanning the gap. CDR3: CASALQGTNQPQHF. CDR3 DNA sequence: TGTGCCAGCGCCTTACAAGGCACCAATCAGCCCCAGCATTTT.

This chain connects TRBV9 to TRBJ2-1, with a weak D call TRBD2 (5 bases). The ends were cut back, 7 bases at V and 4 bases at J, with 18 bases in the middle. The CDR3 runs 15 residues. Germline V gene sequence: CDR1 SGDLS, CDR2 YYNGEE. CDR3 nucleotides: TGTGCCAGCGGCGGGCGGGTACCCTTTTACAATGAGCAGTTCTTC. This translates into CASGGRVPFYNEQFF.

The chain combines TRBV6-7 with TRBJ2-5; no clear D gene. TRBV6-7 is an ORF; its function is uncertain. V lost 4 bases and J lost 6, with 15 bases in between. The CDR3 contains 14 residues. The chain's CDR3 is CASSCPLVGQTQYF. The CDR3 DNA reads as TGTGCCAGCAGTTGCCCCCTAGTCGGGCAGACCCAGTACTTC.

This chain joins TRBV7-9 and TRBJ2-1; no clear D. The CDR3 loop spans 13 amino acids. Germline CDR1 and CDR2: SEHNR and FQNEAQ (reference sequence). V shed 3 bases and J shed 7 bases, with 10 bases lying between them. This chain's CDR3 is CASSFPFSNEQFF. CDR3 nucleotide sequence: TGTGCCAGCAGCTTCCCTTTCTCTAATGAGCAGTTCTTC.

This sequence joins TRBV28 and TRBJ2-1; 11 bases fit TRBD2. CDR1 and CDR2 from the germline V gene are MDHEN and SYDVKM. J was trimmed by 8 bases and V by 2 bases; bases with no gene match: 5. The CDR3 sequence is 15 residues long. CDR3: CASSLTSGSNYEQFF. The DNA for the CDR3 is TGTGCCAGCAGTTTAACTAGCGGGAGTAATTATGAGCAGTTCTTC. Drawing the rest from reference TRBV28 and TRBJ2-1, the complete variable domain is DVKVTQSSRYLVKRTGEKVFLECVQDMDHENMFWYRQDPGLGLRLIYFSYDVKMKEKGDIPEGYSVSREKKERFSLILESASTNQTSMYLCASSLTSGSNYEQFFGPGTRLTVL.

The gene calls are TRBV5-5 and TRBJ2-1, with D unclear. The CDR3 runs 18 residues. Germline loops: CDR1 SGHKS, CDR2 YYEKEE (reference sequence). The V gene lost 0 bases and the J gene lost 3 bases, with 19 bases spanning the gap. The CDR3 sequence: CASSLDPTGPLDYNEQFF. The CDR3 region has the DNA TGTGCCAGCAGCTTGGACCCCACGGGCCCCTTAGACTACAATGAGCAGTTCTTC. Looking up the rest from reference TRBV5-5 and TRBJ2-1 gives the full variable domain: DAGVTQSPTHLIKTRGQQVTLRCSPISGHKSVSWYQQVLGQGPQFIFQYYEKEERGRGNFPDRFSARQFPNYSSELNVNALLLGDSALYLCASSLDPTGPLDYNEQFFGPGTRLTVL.

The chain couples TRBV15 to TRBJ2-3; D is perhaps TRBD2 (5 bases). The CDR3 totals 16 residues. CDR1 and CDR2 from the germline V gene are LNHNV and YYDKDF (reference sequence). V was trimmed by 0 bases and J by 1 base, leaving 11 bases between them. The CDR3 bases are TGTGCCACCAGCAGAGATTTGGAGGCCCGCACAGATACGCAGTATTTT. Protein: CATSRDLEARTDTQYF.

The rearrangement joins TRBV9 to TRBJ2-3; 7 nucleotides align to TRBD2. Trimming cost V 4 bases and J 2 bases; bases outside gene matches: 16. Looked up from germline, CDR1 is SGDLS and CDR2 is YYNGEE. The CDR3 is 18 amino acids. The CDR3 protein is CASSPPLGAGALTDTQYF. CDR3 coding DNA: TGTGCCAGCAGCCCCCCCCTCGGGGCGGGAGCCCTCACAGATACGCAGTATTTT.

The J gene is TRBJ2-3, the V gene TRBV28, with a weak D call TRBD1 (5 bases). V shed 2 bases and J shed 0 bases, with 12 bases lying between them. Germline V lookup: CDR1 MDHEN, CDR2 SYDVKM. The CDR3 has 16 amino acids. The CDR3 sequence is CASSLPRDFSTDTQYF. In DNA form, the CDR3 reads TGTGCCAGCAGTTTACCCAGGGATTTTAGCACAGATACGCAGTATTTT.

The rearrangement joins TRBV6-5 to TRBJ2-5, with a weak D call TRBD1 (6 bases). Germline values: CDR1 MNHEY, CDR2 SVGAGI. CDR3 length equals 15 residues. The V end was cut by 1 base, the J end by 1 base, with 10 bases between. The CDR3 spells CASSYWDTLQETQYF. CDR3 sequence (DNA): TGTGCCAGCAGTTACTGGGACACTCTCCAAGAGACCCAGTACTTC.

The chain is built from TRBV19 and TRBJ1-2; the D gene is possibly TRBD1 (5 bases). V dropped 9 bases and J dropped 6 bases, with 20 bases sitting between them. Germline assignment: CDR1 LNHDA and CDR2 SQIVND (reference sequence). This CDR3 comprises 14 residues. The CDR3: CASHLEQDGNGYTF. The CDR3 region has the DNA TGTGCCAGCCACCTCGAACAGGATGGAAATGGCTACACCTTC.

CDR3 region: CASSLGTAYNEQFF. The CDR3 DNA is TGTGCCAGTAGTCTGGGGACCGCCTACAATGAGCAGTTCTTC. The V call is TRBV19, the J call TRBJ2-1, with D possibly called TRBD1 or TRBD2 (5 bases each). Trimming removed 5 bases from V and 2 bases from J, with 10 bases in between. Germline V gene data show CDR1 as LNHDA and CDR2 as SQIVND (reference sequence). The CDR3 has 14 amino acids.